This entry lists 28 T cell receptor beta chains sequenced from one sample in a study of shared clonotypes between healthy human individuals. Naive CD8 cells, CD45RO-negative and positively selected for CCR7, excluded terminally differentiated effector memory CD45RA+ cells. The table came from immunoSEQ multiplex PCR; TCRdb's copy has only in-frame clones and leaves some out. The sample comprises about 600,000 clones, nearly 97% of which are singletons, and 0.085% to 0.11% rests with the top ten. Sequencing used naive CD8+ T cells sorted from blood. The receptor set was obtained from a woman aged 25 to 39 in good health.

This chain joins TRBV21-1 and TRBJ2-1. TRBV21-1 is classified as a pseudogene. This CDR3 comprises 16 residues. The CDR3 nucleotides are TGTGCCAGCAGCAATCGGGACGGAAGCTCCTACAATGAGCAGTTCTTC. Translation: CASSNRDGSSYNEQFF.

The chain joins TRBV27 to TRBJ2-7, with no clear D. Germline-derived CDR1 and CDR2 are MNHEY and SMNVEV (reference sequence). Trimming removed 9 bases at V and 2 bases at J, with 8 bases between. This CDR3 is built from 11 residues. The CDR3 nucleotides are TGTGCCAGTAAGGGTACCTACGAGCAGTACTTC. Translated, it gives CASKGTYEQYF.

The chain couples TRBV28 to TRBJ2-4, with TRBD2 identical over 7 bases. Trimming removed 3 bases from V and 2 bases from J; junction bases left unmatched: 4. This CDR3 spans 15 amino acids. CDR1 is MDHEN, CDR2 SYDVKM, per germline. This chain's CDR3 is CASSFESGTKNIQYF. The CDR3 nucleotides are TGTGCCAGCAGTTTCGAGAGCGGGACCAAAAACATTCAGTACTTC.

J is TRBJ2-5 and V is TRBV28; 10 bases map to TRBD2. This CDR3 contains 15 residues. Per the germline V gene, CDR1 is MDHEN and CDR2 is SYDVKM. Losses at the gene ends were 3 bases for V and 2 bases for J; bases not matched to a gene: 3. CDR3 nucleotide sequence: TGTGCCAGCAGTTTCCGACTAGCGGGTCAAGAGACCCAGTACTTC. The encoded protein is CASSFRLAGQETQYF.

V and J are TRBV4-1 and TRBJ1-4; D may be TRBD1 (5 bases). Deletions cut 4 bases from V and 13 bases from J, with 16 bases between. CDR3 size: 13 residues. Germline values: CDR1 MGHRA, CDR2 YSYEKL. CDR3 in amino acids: CASSPRQGPGLFF. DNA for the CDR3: TGCGCCAGCAGCCCTAGGCAGGGCCCGGGACTGTTTTTT.

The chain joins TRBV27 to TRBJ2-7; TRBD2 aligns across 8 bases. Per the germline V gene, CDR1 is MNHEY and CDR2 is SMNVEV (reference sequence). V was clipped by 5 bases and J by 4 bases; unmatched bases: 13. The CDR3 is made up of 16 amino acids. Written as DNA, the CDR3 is TGTGCCAGCAGTCTCCGGGGTAGCGGGGAAGATTACGAGCAGTACTTC. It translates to CASSLRGSGEDYEQYF.

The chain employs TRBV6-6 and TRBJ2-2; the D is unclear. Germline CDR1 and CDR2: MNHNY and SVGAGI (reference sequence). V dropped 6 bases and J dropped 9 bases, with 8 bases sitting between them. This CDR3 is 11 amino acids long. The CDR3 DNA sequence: TGTGCCAGCAGGACCGCCCGGGAGCTGTTTTTT. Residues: CASRTARELFF.

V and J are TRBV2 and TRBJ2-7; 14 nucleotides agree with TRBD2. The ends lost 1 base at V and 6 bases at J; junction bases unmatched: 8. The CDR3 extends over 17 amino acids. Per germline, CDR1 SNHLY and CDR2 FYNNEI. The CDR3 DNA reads TGTGCCAGCAGTGAAGGAGCGCCGGGACTAGCGGGAGTCGAGCAGTACTTC. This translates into CASSEGAPGLAGVEQYF.

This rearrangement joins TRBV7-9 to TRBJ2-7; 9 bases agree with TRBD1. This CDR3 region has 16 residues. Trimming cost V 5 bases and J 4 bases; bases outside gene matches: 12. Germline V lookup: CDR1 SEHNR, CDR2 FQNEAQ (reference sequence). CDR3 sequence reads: CASSPPRGQGGYEQYF. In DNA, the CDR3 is TGTGCCAGCAGCCCACCTAGGGGACAGGGAGGTTACGAGCAGTACTTC.

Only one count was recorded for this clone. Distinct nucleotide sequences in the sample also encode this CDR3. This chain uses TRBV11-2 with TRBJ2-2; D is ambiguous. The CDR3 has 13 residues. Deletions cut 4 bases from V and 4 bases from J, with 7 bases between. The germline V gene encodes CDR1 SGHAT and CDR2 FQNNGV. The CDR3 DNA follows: TGTGCCAGCAGCTCCGCCTCCACCGGGGAGCTGTTTTTT. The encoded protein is CASSSASTGELFF.

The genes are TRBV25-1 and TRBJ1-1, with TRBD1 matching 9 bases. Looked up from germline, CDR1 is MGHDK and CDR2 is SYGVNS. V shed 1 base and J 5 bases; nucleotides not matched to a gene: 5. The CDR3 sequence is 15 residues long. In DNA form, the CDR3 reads TGTGCCAGCAGTGAATCGCGGACAGGGGAAACTGAAGCTTTCTTT. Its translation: CASSESRTGETEAFF. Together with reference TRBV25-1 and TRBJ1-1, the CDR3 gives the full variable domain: EADIYQTPRYLVIGTGKKITLECSQTMGHDKMYWYQQDPGMELHLIHYSYGVNSTEKGDLSSESTVSRIRTEHFPLTLESARPSHTSQYLCASSESRTGETEAFFGQGTRLTVV.

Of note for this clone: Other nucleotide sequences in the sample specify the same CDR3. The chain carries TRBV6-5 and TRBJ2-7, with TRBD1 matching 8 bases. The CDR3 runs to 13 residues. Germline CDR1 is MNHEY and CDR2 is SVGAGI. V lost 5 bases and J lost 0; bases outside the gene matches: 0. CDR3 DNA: TGTGCCAGCAGTCAGGGGGCCTCCTACGAGCAGTACTTC. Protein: CASSQGASYEQYF.

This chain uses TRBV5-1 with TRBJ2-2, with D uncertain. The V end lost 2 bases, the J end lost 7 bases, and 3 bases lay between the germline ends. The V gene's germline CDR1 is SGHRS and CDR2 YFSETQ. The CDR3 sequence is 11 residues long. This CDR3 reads CASSFYGELFF. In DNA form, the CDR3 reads TGCGCCAGCAGCTTTTACGGGGAGCTGTTTTTT.

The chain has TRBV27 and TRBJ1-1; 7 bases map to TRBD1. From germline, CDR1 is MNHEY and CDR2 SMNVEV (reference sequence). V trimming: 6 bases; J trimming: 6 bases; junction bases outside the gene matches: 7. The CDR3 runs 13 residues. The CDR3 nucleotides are TGTGCCAGCAGCCTAACAGGGGTCGCTGAAGCTTTCTTT. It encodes CASSLTGVAEAFF.

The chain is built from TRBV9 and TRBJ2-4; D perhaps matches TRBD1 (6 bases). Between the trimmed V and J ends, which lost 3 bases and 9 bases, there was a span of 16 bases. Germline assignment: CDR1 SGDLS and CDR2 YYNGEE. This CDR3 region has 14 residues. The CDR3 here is CASSADRTSGIQYF. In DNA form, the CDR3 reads TGTGCCAGCAGCGCGGACAGAACCTCAGGCATTCAGTACTTC.

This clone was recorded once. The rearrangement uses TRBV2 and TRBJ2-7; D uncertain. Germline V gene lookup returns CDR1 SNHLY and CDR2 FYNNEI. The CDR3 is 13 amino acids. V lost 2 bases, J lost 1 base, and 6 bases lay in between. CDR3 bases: TGTGCCAGCAGTGAATATAATTCCTACGAGCAGTACTTC. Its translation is CASSEYNSYEQYF.

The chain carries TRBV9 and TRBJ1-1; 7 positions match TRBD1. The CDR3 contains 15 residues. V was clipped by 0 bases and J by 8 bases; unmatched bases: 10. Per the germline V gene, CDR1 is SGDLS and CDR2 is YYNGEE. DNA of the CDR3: TGTGCCAGCAGCGTAGTGAGCTCCGGACAGGCCGAAGCTTTCTTT. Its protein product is CASSVVSSGQAEAFF.

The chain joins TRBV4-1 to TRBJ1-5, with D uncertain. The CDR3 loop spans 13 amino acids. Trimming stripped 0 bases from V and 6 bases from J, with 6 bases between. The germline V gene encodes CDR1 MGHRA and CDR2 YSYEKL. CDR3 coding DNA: TGCGCCAGCAGCCAAGAAAGGTCTCAGCCCCAGCATTTT. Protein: CASSQERSQPQHF.

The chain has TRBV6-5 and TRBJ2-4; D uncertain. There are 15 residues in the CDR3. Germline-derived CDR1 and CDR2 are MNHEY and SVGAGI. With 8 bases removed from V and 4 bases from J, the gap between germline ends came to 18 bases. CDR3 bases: TGTGCCAGCCGGTCCGGCATGAGCAGGAAAAACATTCAGTACTTC. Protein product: CASRSGMSRKNIQYF.

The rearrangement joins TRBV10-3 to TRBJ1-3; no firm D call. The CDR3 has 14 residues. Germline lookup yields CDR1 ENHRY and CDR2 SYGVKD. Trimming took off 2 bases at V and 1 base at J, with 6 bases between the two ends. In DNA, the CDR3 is TGTGCCATCAGTGAGGGGCTTTCTGGAAACACCATATATTTT. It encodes CAISEGLSGNTIYF.

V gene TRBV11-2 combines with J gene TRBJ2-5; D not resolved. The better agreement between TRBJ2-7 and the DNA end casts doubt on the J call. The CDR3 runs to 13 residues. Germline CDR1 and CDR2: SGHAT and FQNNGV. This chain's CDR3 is CASSLLPGYEQYF. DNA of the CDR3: TGTGCCAGCAGCTTATTACCCGGCTACGAGCAGTACTTC.

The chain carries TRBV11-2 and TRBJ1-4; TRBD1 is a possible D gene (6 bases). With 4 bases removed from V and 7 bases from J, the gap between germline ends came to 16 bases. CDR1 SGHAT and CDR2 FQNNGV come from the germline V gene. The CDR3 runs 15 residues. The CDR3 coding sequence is TGTGCCAGCAGCTGGACGGGGGGCGGTAGTGAAAAACTGTTTTTT. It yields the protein CASSWTGGGSEKLFF.

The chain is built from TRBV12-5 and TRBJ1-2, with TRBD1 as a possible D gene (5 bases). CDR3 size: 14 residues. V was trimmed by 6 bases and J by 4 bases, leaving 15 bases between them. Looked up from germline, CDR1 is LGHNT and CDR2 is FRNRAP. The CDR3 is CASGRGGDVYGYTF. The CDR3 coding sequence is TGTGCTAGTGGCCGCGGGGGGGACGTCTATGGCTACACCTTC.

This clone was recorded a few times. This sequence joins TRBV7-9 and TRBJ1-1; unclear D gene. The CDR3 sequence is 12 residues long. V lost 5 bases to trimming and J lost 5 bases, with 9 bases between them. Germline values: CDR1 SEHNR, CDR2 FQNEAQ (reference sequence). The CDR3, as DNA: TGTGCCAGCAGCCCAGACGCGACTGAAGCTTTCTTT. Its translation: CASSPDATEAFF.

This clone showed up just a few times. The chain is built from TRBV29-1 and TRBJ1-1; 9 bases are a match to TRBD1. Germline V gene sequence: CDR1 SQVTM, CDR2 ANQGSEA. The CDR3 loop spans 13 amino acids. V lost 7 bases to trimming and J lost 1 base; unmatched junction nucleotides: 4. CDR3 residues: CSGTGGRNTEAFF. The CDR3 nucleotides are TGCAGCGGAACAGGGGGCAGGAACACTGAAGCTTTCTTT.

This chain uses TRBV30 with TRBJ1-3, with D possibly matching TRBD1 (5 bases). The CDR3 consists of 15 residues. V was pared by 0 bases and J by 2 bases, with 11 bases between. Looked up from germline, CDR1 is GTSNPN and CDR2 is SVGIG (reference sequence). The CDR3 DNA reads TGTGCCTGGAGTGTAATACAGGCGCCTGGAAACACCATATATTTT. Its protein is CAWSVIQAPGNTIYF.

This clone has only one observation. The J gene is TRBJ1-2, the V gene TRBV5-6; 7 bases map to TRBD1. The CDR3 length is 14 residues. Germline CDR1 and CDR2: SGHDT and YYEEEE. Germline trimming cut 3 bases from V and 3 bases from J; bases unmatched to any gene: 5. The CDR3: CASSWTQGDYGYTF. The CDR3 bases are TGTGCCAGCAGCTGGACTCAGGGGGACTATGGCTACACCTTC.

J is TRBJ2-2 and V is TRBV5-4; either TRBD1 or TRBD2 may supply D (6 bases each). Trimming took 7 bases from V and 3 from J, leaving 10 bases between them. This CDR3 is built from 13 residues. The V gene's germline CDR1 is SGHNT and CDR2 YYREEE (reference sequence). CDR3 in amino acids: CASGGRDTGELFF. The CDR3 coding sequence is TGTGCCAGCGGGGGGCGGGACACCGGGGAGCTGTTTTTT.